This paragraph covers one T cell receptor beta chain sequence. The target antigen is unknown. Each patient relapsed following autologous stem cell transplantation, and prior brentuximab vedotin exposure differed. Magnetic depletion of unwanted cells isolated CD4+ T cells from thawed PBMCs. This specimen comes from a study of PD-1 blockade in classical Hodgkin lymphoma. Study overall: Patients had nivolumab dosed at 3 mg/kg, delivered intravenously every 2 weeks.

The ends were cut back, 6 bases at V and 3 bases at J, with 11 bases in the middle. CDR3 length: 14 amino acids. The germline gives CDR1 MNHEY, CDR2 SVGAGI. Sequenced by immunoSEQ multiplex PCR; TCRdb stores in-frame clones only, minus some. The sample consists of about 29,000 clones, roughly 85% of them appearing once. Study results and caveats: TCR diversity in CD4+, not CD8+, cells rose significantly by C4D1.

The TCR originated in a human donor with classical Hodgkin lymphoma. Source: CD4+ T cells from blood, taken at baseline. The chain combines TRBV6-5 with TRBJ2-2; unclear D gene. CDR3 region: CASRLTTHTGELFF. CDR3 DNA sequence: TGTGCCAGCAGGCTCACTACCCACACCGGGGAGCTGTTTTTT.